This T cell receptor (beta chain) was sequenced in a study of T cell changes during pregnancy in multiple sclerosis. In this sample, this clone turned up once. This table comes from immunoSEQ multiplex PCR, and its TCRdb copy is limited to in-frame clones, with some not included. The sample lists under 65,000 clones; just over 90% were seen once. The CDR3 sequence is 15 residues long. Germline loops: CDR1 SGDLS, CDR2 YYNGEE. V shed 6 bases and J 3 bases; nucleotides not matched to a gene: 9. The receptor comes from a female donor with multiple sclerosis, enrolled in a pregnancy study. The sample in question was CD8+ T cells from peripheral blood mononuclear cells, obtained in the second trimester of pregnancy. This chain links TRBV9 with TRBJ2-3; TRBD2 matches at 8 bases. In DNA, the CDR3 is TGTGCCAGCACCCCCGGACTAGCCGGGACAGATACGCAGTATTTT. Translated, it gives CASTPGLAGTDTQYF.